This T cell receptor beta chain appears in the sequencing data of a study of identical twins (dated by TCRdb to the mid-2010s). Concerning the study at large: TCR alpha and beta repertoires from monozygotic twins, unrelated adults of various ages and cord blood were deep-sequenced to test whether fetal clonotypes persist. Replicate twin experiments were performed at different times using different library preparation protocols to rule out contamination.

The germline V end is reduced by 1 base and the J end by 4 bases; junction bases left unmatched: 5. The CDR3 goes from the cysteine to the phenylalanine over 17 residues. CDR3 DNA is the only sequence kept; it has 51 bases, read in frame from the first base. CDR1 is given as LGHDT and CDR2 as YNNKEL, both from the germline V gene (reference sequence). Only healthy Caucasian donors were included. Results and caveats for the whole study, not just this receptor: Compared with coincidental sharing between unrelated individuals, an excess of low generation-probability sequences was observed among out-of-frame TCR alpha sequences shared between twins. Because the same donors could not be followed over many years, the conclusions depended on cross-sectional statistical analysis. A weaker excess of twin sharing was found in beta out-of-frame sequences because the signal-to-noise ratio was lowered by fewer shared sequences. Fewer insertions were carried by abundant cord blood beta clonotypes, a similar but weaker trend appeared in young adult naive repertoires, and no such trend appeared in memory repertoires. Zero-insertion analyses could be partly confounded by invariant T cells such as MAIT and iNKT, although diverse VJ usage argued against such confounding for most clonotypes. Recombination models systematically underestimated out-of-frame TCR alpha sharing in monozygotic twins but agreed with sharing between unrelated individuals.

Notes on this clonotype: No cognate antigen has been identified for it. Per-base quality was not reported, and no clone a single base away is much larger than it.

Libraries were made using 5' RACE. The sequencer listed for this sample is Illumina HiSeq 2000. Template switching added a universal primer binding site, and the final cDNA carried a unique molecular identifier that allowed TCR cDNA molecules to be counted accurately. First-strand cDNA for TCR alpha and beta chains was synthesized from specific primers in the conserved constant-segment region. To control for contamination, every cDNA library was double barcoded, receiving both a SMART-Mk sample barcode and Illumina barcodes. TruSeq adapter sequences, together with Illumina sample barcodes, were added in two successive PCR steps. Sequencing of the TCR alpha and beta cDNA libraries was done on the Illumina HiSeq platform using custom primers. The authors' pipeline ran thus. Unique molecular identifiers were extracted from raw reads with MiGEC, and CDR3 positions were determined with MiXCR. Recombination models were inferred per individual with the repgenHMM and IGoR tools using an EM algorithm. Shared clonotype analysis was performed with the tcR package in R, normalizing sharing by the product of cloneset sizes. To study raw recombination free of thymic and clonal selection effects, out-of-frame nonproductive sequences were analyzed. TCRdb itself trimmed the public reads at Q25 with fastp, ran MiXCR and retained productive beta chains. Records with the same CDR3 protein are collapsed into one entry carrying the most frequent genes and DNA. For this entry, the V and J calls and clone size follow TCRdb and not the study's own pipeline. In this sample the table shows 1.5 million to 2 million distinct CDR3 sequences, under 35% of which occur a single time. 0.25% to 0.3% of the sample is in the top ten clones.

The receptor was derived from a newborn girl in good health. This receptor chain uses TRBV3-1 and TRBJ2-3; TRBD2 aligns with 13 central bases. The material sequenced was cord blood. The nucleotide sequence reads TGTGCCAGCAGCCAAGGAATCGGGACTAGCGGGGCAGATACGCAGTATTTT. The encoded protein is CASSQGIGTSGADTQYF.